The next 3 T cell receptor beta chains were all read from a single sample in a study of lung T cells in sarcoidosis with Löfgren's syndrome. TCRdb analysed the reads with MiXCR anew, one entry per CDR3 protein. Found here are tens of thousands of distinct CDR3 sequences, 21% of them singletons; the top ten hold 2.3%. Sample: CD4+ T cells from PBMCs. The receptors were gathered from a human donor with sarcoidosis (Löfgren's syndrome or another form), or a control subject (not recorded which).

To note about this clonotype: A much larger clone differs by one base, so this may be a read error. The chain has TRBV28 and TRBJ1-3; the D gene is possibly TRBD1 (5 bases). Germline V gene sequence: CDR1 MDHEN, CDR2 SYDVKM. V lost 4 bases and J 4 bases, leaving 14 bases between the germline ends. The CDR3 has 15 residues. CDR3 sequence reads: CASSSLGEAGNTIYF. The CDR3 DNA follows: TGTGCCAGCAGTTCATTGGGGGAGGCGGGAAACACCATATATTTT. The entire variable domain, with the rest obtained from reference TRBV28 and TRBJ1-3, is as follows: DVKVTQSSRYLVKRTGEKVFLECVQDMDHENMFWYRQDPGLGLRLIYFSYDVKMKEKGDIPEGYSVSREKKERFSLILESASTNQTSMYLCASSSLGEAGNTIYFGEGSWLTVV.

This rearrangement joins TRBV7-2 to TRBJ1-1; perhaps TRBD1 as D (5 bases). This CDR3 region has 13 residues. Trimming shortened V by 2 bases and J by 11 bases, and 15 bases separated the two germline ends. CDR1 and CDR2 (germline): SGHTA, FQGNSA. The CDR3 region has the DNA TGTGCCAGCAGCTTACAGGGTGGGGAAGGCGCTTTCTTT. Translated, it gives CASSLQGGEGAFF.

Comments on this clonotype: Given a much more abundant clone one base away, this may be a read error. The V gene is TRBV7-2, the J gene TRBJ1-5, with 8 bases identical to TRBD1. V trimming: 9 bases; J trimming: 7 bases; junction bases outside the gene matches: 8. CDR3 length: 13 residues. Germline V gives CDR1 SGHTA, CDR2 FQGNSA. In nucleotides, the CDR3 is TGTGCCAGAAGTGGACAGGGAGGACAGCCCCAGCATTTT. It yields the protein CARSGQGGQPQHF.